Shown below are 27 T cell receptor beta chains from a single sample sequenced in a study (dated by TCRdb to 2012 to 2015). These reads were obtained on an Illumina Genome Analyzer IIx. TCRdb reprocessing: public reads trimmed at Q25 with fastp, clones called with MiXCR, in-frame beta chains kept. Every CDR3 protein is listed once, alongside the most common genes and DNA of its rows. The sample records about 15,000 distinct CDR3 sequences, about 30% of which are singletons. The ten biggest clones cover 15% to 20% of the sample. Sequencing was carried out using blood. The receptor source for this set is a human donor.

This clonotype is labeled as medium-sized. This sequence joins TRBV7-3 and TRBJ1-6; D gene unclear. CDR1 is SGHTA and CDR2 is FQGTGA in the germline V gene. This CDR3 is built from 14 residues. The V gene lost 4 bases and the J gene lost 5 bases, with 9 bases spanning the gap. The CDR3 region is CASSSGLHNSPLHF. The CDR3, as DNA: TGTGCCAGCAGCTCCGGGCTGCATAATTCACCCCTCCACTTT.

This chain joins TRBV4-3 and TRBJ1-1; perhaps TRBD1 as D (5 bases). Per germline, CDR1 LGHNA and CDR2 YSLEER. This CDR3 is 16 amino acids long. The V and J ends lost 0 bases and 5 bases respectively, with 16 bases between them. The CDR3 nucleotides read TGCGCCAGCAGCCAAGATTGGGATCAGGGTCGAACTGAAGCTTTCTTT. It yields the protein CASSQDWDQGRTEAFF.

This clonotype was counted a single time. The chain has TRBV20-1 and TRBJ2-1; tentatively, D is TRBD2 (6 bases). The CDR3 totals 13 residues. V shed 6 bases and J shed 8 bases, with 17 bases lying between them. Germline lookup yields CDR1 DFQATT and CDR2 SNEGSKA (reference sequence). The CDR3 DNA follows: TGCAGTGCAATCGATCGCGGGATCGATGAGCAGTTCTTC. Its translation is CSAIDRGIDEQFF.

Details on this clonotype: A much larger clone differs from this one at a single base, so this may be a read error. This chain uses TRBV5-1 with TRBJ1-3, with D perhaps matching TRBD1 (5 bases). Germline V gene data show CDR1 as SGHRS and CDR2 as YFSETQ. The CDR3 runs to 17 residues. The CDR3 here is CVSSLSPSRGNGNTIYF. The DNA for the CDR3 is TGCGTCAGCAGCTTGAGCCCTTCCCGGGGCAATGGAAACACCATATATTTT.

Sample share makes this clonotype medium-sized. The chain couples TRBV4-3 to TRBJ1-1; 7 bases match TRBD1. CDR3 length: 14 residues. CDR1 LGHNA and CDR2 YSLEER come from the germline V gene. Trimming took 6 bases from V and 0 from J; bases not matched to a gene: 4. CDR3 sequence: CASRETGMNTEAFF. CDR3 nucleotide sequence: TGCGCCAGCAGGGAGACAGGGATGAACACTGAAGCTTTCTTT.

Details on this clonotype: Given a much more abundant clone one base away, this may be a read error. This rearrangement joins TRBV29-1 to TRBJ1-4; 8 positions match TRBD1. This CDR3 is built from 15 residues. CDR1 is SQVTM, CDR2 ANQGSEA, per germline. The J segment lost 6 bases and the V segment lost 5 bases, leaving 11 bases of the junction unmatched. DNA for the CDR3: TGCAGCGTTCAGGGTAACAGGGGGACGGATGAAAAACTGTTTTTT. Encoded protein: CSVQGNRGTDEKLFF.

This clonotype was seen many times. The chain links TRBV18 to TRBJ2-3, with 7 bases identical to TRBD1. Losses at the gene ends were 4 bases for V and 2 bases for J; bases not matched to a gene: 9. This CDR3 spans 16 amino acids. The germline CDR1 and CDR2 sequences are KGHSH and LQKENI. CDR3 bases: TGTGCCAGCTCACTCCAACAGGGGCCATACACAGATACGCAGTATTTT. It is translated as CASSLQQGPYTDTQYF.

This chain's CDR3 is CSSSISGRHGGSLSYEQYF. DNA for the CDR3: TGCAGCAGTTCGATAAGCGGCCGCCATGGAGGGAGCCTATCCTACGAGCAGTACTTC. The chain couples TRBV29-1 to TRBJ2-7; a weak D match, TRBD2 (6 bases). Trimming took off 8 bases at V and 1 base at J, with 33 bases between the two ends. From germline, CDR1 is SQVTM and CDR2 ANQGSEA. This CDR3 is 19 amino acids long.

This clonotype has at least ten counts. This chain's CDR3 is CASSQDNRGATEQFF. CDR3 nucleotide sequence: TGCGCCAGCAGCCAAGATAATCGGGGGGCGACTGAGCAGTTCTTC. The rearrangement uses TRBV4-3 and TRBJ2-1; D might be TRBD2 (7 bases). V lost 0 bases and J 9 bases, leaving 15 bases between the germline ends. Germline assignment: CDR1 LGHNA and CDR2 YSLEER. The CDR3 extends over 15 amino acids.

Many counts were recorded for this clonotype. The genes are TRBV4-3 and TRBJ1-2, with a possible D match to TRBD1 (6 bases). This CDR3 has 13 amino acids. Per the germline V gene, CDR1 is LGHNA and CDR2 is YSLEER. Deletions cut 0 bases from V and 8 bases from J, with 10 bases between. The CDR3 region is CASSQEGGIGYTF. CDR3 DNA sequence: TGCGCCAGCAGCCAAGAAGGGGGGATCGGCTACACCTTC.

This clonotype appeared once. This chain connects TRBV29-1 to TRBJ1-2; no definite D call. The V end lost 6 bases, the J end lost 8 bases, and 7 bases lay between the germline ends. Per the germline V gene, CDR1 is SQVTM and CDR2 is ANQGSEA. The CDR3 extends over 9 amino acids. As DNA, the CDR3 is TGCAGCGTATTTTCCGGCTACACCTTC. Translated, it gives CSVFSGYTF.

The table lists this clonotype with a few counts. The chain is built from TRBV4-3 and TRBJ2-1, with D possibly TRBD1 on 8 matching bases. Germline V gene data show CDR1 as LGHNA and CDR2 as YSLEER. The germline V and J ends were trimmed by 1 base and 4 bases, with 20 bases remaining between them. This CDR3 has 18 residues. The chain's CDR3 is CASSQVGGPGQAYNEQFF. The CDR3 coding sequence is TGCGCCAGCAGCCAAGTCGGGGGGCCGGGACAGGCTTACAATGAGCAGTTCTTC.

Details on this clonotype: A much larger clone lies one base from this, so it may be a read error. V is TRBV4-3 and J is TRBJ1-1, with D maybe TRBD1 (5 bases). CDR3 length equals 16 residues. The germline V gene encodes CDR1 LGHNA and CDR2 YSLEER. DNA for the CDR3: TGCGACAGCAGCCAAGATTTTGGGACGGCTGACACTGAAGCTTTCTTT. It specifies CDSSQDFGTADTEAFF.

The chain combines TRBV6-4 with TRBJ2-1; D is perhaps TRBD1 (6 bases). The CDR3 totals 15 residues. Germline CDR1 and CDR2: MRHNA and SNTAGT. Trimming cost V 5 bases and J 5 bases, with 16 bases left between them. The CDR3 DNA sequence: TGTGCCAGCAGTCCACTTACAGGGCTCCACAATGAGCAGTTCTTC. Protein: CASSPLTGLHNEQFF.

In its sample, this clonotype was seen many times. This sequence joins TRBV4-3 and TRBJ1-5; 10 bases match TRBD1. The junction had 9 bases not matched to a gene; V was cut back by 2 bases and J by 5 bases. This CDR3 region has 17 residues. The germline V gene encodes CDR1 LGHNA and CDR2 YSLEER. The CDR3 region is CASSQTLGTGADQPQHF. CDR3 coding DNA: TGCGCCAGCAGCCAAACCCTTGGGACAGGGGCCGATCAGCCCCAGCATTTT.

In its sample, this clonotype is medium-sized (0.01 to 0.1%). CDR3: CASSLTEQGAGEQFF. As DNA, the CDR3 is TGCGCCAGCAGCTTGACGGAACAGGGGGCTGGTGAGCAGTTCTTC. The chain is built from TRBV5-1 and TRBJ2-1, with 9 bases matching TRBD1. The J segment lost 9 bases and the V segment lost 1 base, leaving 8 bases of the junction unmatched. CDR1 and CDR2 (germline): SGHRS, YFSETQ. CDR3 length: 15 residues. Full variable domain (outside the CDR3, taken from reference TRBV5-1 and TRBJ2-1): KAGVTQTPRYLIKTRGQQVTLSCSPISGHRSVSWYQQTPGQGLQFLFEYFSETQRNKGNFPGRFSGRQFSNSRSEMNVSTLELGDSALYLCASSLTEQGAGEQFFGPGTRLTVL.

This clonotype is termed medium-sized (0.01 to 0.1%). The chain employs TRBV29-1 and TRBJ1-1; 10 bases fit TRBD1. V shed 5 bases, J shed 5 bases, and the junction held 5 bases outside the gene matches. The CDR3 is 13 residues long. Germline CDR1 reads SQVTM; CDR2 reads ANQGSEA. The CDR3 here is CSVPDRGRTEAFF. DNA of the CDR3: TGCAGCGTTCCGGACAGGGGGAGGACTGAAGCTTTCTTT. Full variable domain (outside the CDR3, taken from reference TRBV29-1 and TRBJ1-1): SAVISQKPSRDICQRGTSLTIQCQVDSQVTMMFWYRQQPGQSLTLIATANQGSEATYESGFVIDKFPISRPNLTFSTLTVSNMSPEDSSIYLCSVPDRGRTEAFFGQGTRLTVV.

The chain is built from TRBV20-1 and TRBJ2-7, with D perhaps matching TRBD1 (6 bases). Germline V gene lookup returns CDR1 DFQATT and CDR2 SNEGSKA (reference sequence). The CDR3 contains 14 residues. Trimming cost V 6 bases and J 4 bases, with 19 bases left between them. This CDR3 is CSAQIPGQAYEQYF. CDR3 DNA: TGCAGTGCCCAGATTCCGGGACAAGCATACGAGCAGTACTTC.

This clonotype was observed at least ten times. The genes are TRBV4-3 and TRBJ2-1; 10 bases map to TRBD2. J lost 7 bases, V lost 0 bases, and 9 bases had no gene match. Germline CDR1 reads LGHNA; CDR2 reads YSLEER. The length of the CDR3 is 17 residues. The CDR3 spells CASSQESSGSFPNEQFF. The CDR3 DNA is TGCGCCAGCAGCCAAGAGTCTAGCGGGAGCTTCCCTAATGAGCAGTTCTTC.

This clonotype was recorded many times. The chain carries TRBV4-2 and TRBJ2-1; the match to TRBD2 covers 9 bases. V trimming: 6 bases; J trimming: 5 bases; junction bases outside the gene matches: 11. Germline V gives CDR1 LGHNA, CDR2 YNFKEQ. The CDR3 covers 16 residues. DNA of the CDR3: TGTGCCAGCAGGGGACCCGGGACTAGCTTCAACAATGAGCAGTTCTTC. This gives the protein CASRGPGTSFNNEQFF.

This clonotype is classed as medium-sized. The chain links TRBV29-1 to TRBJ2-5, with D possibly matching TRBD2 (6 bases). V lost 6 bases and J 0 bases, leaving 14 bases between the germline ends. Germline assignment: CDR1 SQVTM and CDR2 ANQGSEA. CDR3 length: 14 residues. CDR3 sequence: CSVWGGNYQETQYF. CDR3 nucleotide sequence: TGCAGCGTGTGGGGAGGCAACTACCAAGAGACCCAGTACTTC.

This clonotype is labeled as medium-sized. The chain joins TRBV4-3 to TRBJ2-7; D uncertain. V lost 4 bases, J lost 7 bases, and 14 bases lay in between. Germline CDR1 reads LGHNA; CDR2 reads YSLEER. The CDR3 has 13 residues. As DNA, the CDR3 is TGCGCCAGCAGCCTGGCCGGCTCGTGGGAGCAGTACTTC. The encoded protein is CASSLAGSWEQYF.

This clonotype was seen many times. V usage is TRBV13 and J usage is TRBJ2-5; D is unclear. Looked up from germline, CDR1 is PRHDT and CDR2 is FYEKMQ (reference sequence). V dropped 3 bases and J dropped 0 bases, with 8 bases sitting between them. The CDR3 sequence is 14 residues long. The CDR3 nucleotides read TGTGCCAGCAGCTTTCGAGAGTACCAAGAGACCCAGTACTTC. Its protein is CASSFREYQETQYF.

At least ten counts were recorded for this clonotype. The genes are TRBV29-1 and TRBJ2-1; 9 positions agree with TRBD2. V was clipped by 0 bases and J by 7 bases; unmatched bases: 10. CDR1 is SQVTM, CDR2 ANQGSEA, per germline. The CDR3 runs to 16 residues. CDR3 nucleotide sequence: TGCAGCGTTGAAGAGAGCTGGCTAGCGGGATTTAATGAGCAGTTCTTC. It yields the protein CSVEESWLAGFNEQFF.

For this clonotype: One base away lies a much larger clone, so this may be a sequencing read error. V usage is TRBV30 and J usage is TRBJ2-7; D call uncertain. Germline CDR1 and CDR2: GTSNPN and SVGIG (reference sequence). This CDR3 has 13 amino acids. Between the trimmed V and J ends, which lost 4 bases and 7 bases, there was a span of 17 bases. As DNA, the CDR3 is TGTGCCTGGACCCCGGGTGTCTACAATGAGCAGTACTTC. Translating it yields CAWTPGVYNEQYF.

This clonotype was counted at least ten times. This chain links TRBV4-3 with TRBJ1-5; 7 bases match TRBD1. Germline assignment: CDR1 LGHNA and CDR2 YSLEER. CDR3 length: 19 residues. V shed 0 bases, J shed 5 bases, and the junction held 16 bases outside the gene matches. The CDR3 DNA reads as TGCGCCAGCAGCCAAGAAAGGGTTGGGACCGCAGGGGGGCATCAGCCCCAGCATTTT. Translated: CASSQERVGTAGGHQPQHF.

In its sample, this clonotype was seen many times. V is TRBV7-4 and J is TRBJ1-1; 8 nucleotides agree with TRBD1. V lost 4 bases and J lost 4; bases outside the gene matches: 8. The germline gives CDR1 SGHVT, CDR2 SQSDAQ. The CDR3 loop spans 15 amino acids. The CDR3 DNA is TGTGCCAGCAGCTCTGGACAGGGTATGGGCACTGAAGCTTTCTTT. It encodes CASSSGQGMGTEAFF.